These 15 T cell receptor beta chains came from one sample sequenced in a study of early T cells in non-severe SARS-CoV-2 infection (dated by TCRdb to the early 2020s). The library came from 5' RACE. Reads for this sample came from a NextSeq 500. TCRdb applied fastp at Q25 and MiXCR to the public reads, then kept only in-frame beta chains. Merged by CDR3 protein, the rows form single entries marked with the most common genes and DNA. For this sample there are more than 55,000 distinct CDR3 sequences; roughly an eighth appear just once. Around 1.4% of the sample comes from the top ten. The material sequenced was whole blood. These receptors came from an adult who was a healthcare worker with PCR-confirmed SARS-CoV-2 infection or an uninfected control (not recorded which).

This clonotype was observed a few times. The CDR3 spells CASSSLGTGAPGANVLTF. CDR3 in DNA: TGTGCCAGCAGCTCCCTTGGGACAGGGGCGCCTGGGGCCAACGTCCTGACTTTC. The chain recombines TRBV7-9 with TRBJ2-6; 10 bases are a match to TRBD1. The V gene end was trimmed by 4 bases and the J gene end by 2 bases; junction bases not matched to a gene: 8. Germline V gene sequence: CDR1 SEHNR, CDR2 FQNEAQ (reference sequence). CDR3 size: 18 residues.

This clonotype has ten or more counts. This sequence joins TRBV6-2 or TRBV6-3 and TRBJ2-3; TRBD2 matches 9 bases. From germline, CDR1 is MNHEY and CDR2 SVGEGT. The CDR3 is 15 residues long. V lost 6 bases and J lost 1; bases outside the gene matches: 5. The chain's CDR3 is CASRERGAGTDTQYF. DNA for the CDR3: TGTGCCAGCAGAGAGCGGGGGGCGGGCACAGATACGCAGTATTTT.

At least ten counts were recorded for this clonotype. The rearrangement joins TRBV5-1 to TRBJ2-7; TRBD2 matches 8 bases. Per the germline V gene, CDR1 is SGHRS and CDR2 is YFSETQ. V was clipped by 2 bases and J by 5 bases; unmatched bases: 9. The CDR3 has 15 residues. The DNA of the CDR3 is TGCGCCAGCAGCTTAGGGTACCCGCGGGGGGACGAGCAGTACTTC. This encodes CASSLGYPRGDEQYF.

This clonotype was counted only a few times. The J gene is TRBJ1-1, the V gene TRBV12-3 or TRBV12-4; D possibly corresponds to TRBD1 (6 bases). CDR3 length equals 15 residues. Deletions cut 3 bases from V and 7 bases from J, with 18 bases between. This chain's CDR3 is CASSLGGTPYVEAFF. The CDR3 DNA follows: TGTGCCAGCAGTTTGGGTGGGACACCCTATGTTGAAGCTTTCTTT.

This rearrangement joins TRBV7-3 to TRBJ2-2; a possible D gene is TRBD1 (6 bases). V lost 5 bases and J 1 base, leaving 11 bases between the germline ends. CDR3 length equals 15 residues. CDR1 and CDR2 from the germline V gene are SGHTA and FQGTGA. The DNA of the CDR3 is TGTGCCAGCAGCCCCGGGACAATGAACACCGGGGAGCTGTTTTTT. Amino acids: CASSPGTMNTGELFF.

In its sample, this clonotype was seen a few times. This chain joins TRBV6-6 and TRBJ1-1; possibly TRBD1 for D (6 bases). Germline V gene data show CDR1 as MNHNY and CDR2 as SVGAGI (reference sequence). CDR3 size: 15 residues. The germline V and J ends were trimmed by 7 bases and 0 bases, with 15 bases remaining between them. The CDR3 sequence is CASTRKGQLNTEAFF. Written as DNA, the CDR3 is TGTGCCAGCACCAGAAAAGGACAGTTGAACACTGAAGCTTTCTTT.

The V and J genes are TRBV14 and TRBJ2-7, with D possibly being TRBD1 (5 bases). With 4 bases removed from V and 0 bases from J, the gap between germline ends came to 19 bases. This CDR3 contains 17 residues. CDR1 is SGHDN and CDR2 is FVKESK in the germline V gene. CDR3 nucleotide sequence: TGTGCCAGCAGCCCCGACAGAGGACGACCCCTCTCCTACGAGCAGTACTTC. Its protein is CASSPDRGRPLSYEQYF.

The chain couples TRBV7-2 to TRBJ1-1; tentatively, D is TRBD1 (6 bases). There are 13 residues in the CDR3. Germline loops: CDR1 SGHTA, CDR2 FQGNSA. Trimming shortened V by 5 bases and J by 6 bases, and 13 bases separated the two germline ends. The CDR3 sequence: CASSPDSYAEAFF. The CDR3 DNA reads TGTGCCAGCAGCCCGGACAGTTATGCTGAAGCTTTCTTT.

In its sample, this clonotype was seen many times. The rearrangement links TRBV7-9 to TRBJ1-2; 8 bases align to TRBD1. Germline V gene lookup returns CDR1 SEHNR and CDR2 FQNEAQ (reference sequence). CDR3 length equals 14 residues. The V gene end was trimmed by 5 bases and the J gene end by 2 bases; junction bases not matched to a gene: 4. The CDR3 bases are TGTGCCAGCAGCCAGGGGGCGGTGAACTATGGCTACACCTTC. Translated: CASSQGAVNYGYTF.

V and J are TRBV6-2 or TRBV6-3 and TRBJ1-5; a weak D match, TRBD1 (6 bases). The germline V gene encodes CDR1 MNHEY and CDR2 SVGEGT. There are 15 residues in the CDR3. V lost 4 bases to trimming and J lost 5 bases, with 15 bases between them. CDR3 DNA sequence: TGTGCCAGCAGTTCACCACACAGGGACTATCAGCCCCAGCATTTT. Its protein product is CASSSPHRDYQPQHF.

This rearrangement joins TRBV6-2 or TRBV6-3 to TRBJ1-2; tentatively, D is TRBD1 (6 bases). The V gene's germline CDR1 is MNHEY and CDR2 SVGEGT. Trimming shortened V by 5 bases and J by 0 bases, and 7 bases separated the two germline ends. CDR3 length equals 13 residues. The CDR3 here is CASSRQANYGYTF. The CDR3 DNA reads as TGTGCCAGCAGTCGACAGGCTAACTATGGCTACACCTTC.

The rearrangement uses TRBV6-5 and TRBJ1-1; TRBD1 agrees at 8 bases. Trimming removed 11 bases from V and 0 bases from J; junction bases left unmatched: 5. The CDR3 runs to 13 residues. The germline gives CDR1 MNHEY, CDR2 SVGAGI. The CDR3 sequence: CASRQGMNTEAFF. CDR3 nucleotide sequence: TGTGCCTCTCGACAGGGGATGAACACTGAAGCTTTCTTT.

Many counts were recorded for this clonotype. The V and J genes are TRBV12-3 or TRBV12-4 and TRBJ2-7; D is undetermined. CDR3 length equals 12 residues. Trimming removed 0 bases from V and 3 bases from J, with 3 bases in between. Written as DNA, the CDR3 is TGTGCCAGCAGTTTAGCGCTCTACGAGCAGTACTTC. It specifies CASSLALYEQYF.

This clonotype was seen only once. The CDR3 sequence: CSAGGEETQYF. The CDR3 DNA is TGCAGTGCTGGAGGGGAAGAGACCCAGTACTTC. The genes are TRBV20-1 and TRBJ2-5; TRBD2 is a possible D gene (6 bases). Germline V gene sequence: CDR1 DFQATT, CDR2 SNEGSKA (reference sequence). V dropped 5 bases and J dropped 3 bases, with 7 bases sitting between them. The CDR3 is 11 residues long.

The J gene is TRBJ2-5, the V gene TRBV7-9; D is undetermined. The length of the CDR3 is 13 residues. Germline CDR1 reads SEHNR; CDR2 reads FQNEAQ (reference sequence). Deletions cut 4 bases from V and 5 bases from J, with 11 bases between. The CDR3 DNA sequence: TGTGCCAGCAGCTACCGAGTGGGGGAGACCCAGTACTTC. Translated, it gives CASSYRVGETQYF. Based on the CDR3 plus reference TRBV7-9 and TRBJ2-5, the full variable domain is DTGVSQNPRHKITKRGQNVTFRCDPISEHNRLYWYRQTLGQGPEFLTYFQNEAQLEKSRLLSDRFSAERPKGSFSTLEIQRTEQGDSAMYLCASSYRVGETQYFGPGTRLLVL.